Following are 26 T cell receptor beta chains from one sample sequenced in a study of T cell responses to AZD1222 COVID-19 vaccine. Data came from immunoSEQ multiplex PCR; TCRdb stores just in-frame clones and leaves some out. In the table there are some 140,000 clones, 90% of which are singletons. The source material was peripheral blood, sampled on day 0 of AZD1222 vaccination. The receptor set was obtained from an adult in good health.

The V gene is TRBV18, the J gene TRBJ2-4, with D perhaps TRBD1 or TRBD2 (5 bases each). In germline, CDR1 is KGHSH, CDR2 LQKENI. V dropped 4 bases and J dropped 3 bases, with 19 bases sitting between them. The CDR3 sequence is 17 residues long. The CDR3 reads CASSLKFQGVGKNIQYF. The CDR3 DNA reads TGTGCCAGCTCACTAAAGTTTCAGGGAGTGGGCAAAAACATTCAGTACTTC.

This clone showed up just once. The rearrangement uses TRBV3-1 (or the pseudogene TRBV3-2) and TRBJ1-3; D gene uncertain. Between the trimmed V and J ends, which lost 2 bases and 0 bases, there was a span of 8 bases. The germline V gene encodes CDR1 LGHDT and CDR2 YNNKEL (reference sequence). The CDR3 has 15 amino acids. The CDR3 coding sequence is TGTGCCAGCAGCCAACAATCAGCCTCTGGAAACACCATATATTTT. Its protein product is CASSQQSASGNTIYF.

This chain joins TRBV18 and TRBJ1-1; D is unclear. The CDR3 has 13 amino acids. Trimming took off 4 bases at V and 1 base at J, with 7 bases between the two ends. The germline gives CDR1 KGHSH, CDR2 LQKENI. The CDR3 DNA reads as TGTGCCAGCTCACGCGATGGGAACACTGAAGCTTTCTTT. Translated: CASSRDGNTEAFF. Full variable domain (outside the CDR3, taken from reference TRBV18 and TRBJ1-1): NAGVMQNPRHLVRRRGQEARLRCSPMKGHSHVYWYRQLPEEGLKFMVYLQKENIIDESGMPKERFSAEFPKEGPSILRIQQVVRGDSAAYFCASSRDGNTEAFFGQGTRLTVV.

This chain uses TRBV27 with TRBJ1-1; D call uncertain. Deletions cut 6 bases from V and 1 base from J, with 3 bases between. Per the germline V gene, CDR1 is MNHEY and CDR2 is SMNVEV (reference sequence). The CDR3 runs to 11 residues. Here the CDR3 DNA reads TGTGCCAGCAGGAGGAACACTGAAGCTTTCTTT. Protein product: CASRRNTEAFF.

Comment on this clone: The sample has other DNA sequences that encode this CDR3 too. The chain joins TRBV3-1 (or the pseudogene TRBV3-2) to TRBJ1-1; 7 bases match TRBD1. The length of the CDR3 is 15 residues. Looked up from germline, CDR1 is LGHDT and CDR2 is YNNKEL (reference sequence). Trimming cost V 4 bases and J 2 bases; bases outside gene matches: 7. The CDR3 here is CASSRPGQLNTEAFF. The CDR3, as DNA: TGTGCCAGCAGCCGACCGGGACAGTTAAACACTGAAGCTTTCTTT.

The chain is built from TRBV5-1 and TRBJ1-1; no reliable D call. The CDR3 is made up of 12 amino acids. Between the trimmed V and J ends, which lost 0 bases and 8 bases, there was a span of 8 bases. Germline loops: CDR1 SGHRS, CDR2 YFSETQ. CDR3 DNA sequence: TGCGCCAGCAGCTTGGAGGGTTTGGAAGCTTTCTTT. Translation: CASSLEGLEAFF.

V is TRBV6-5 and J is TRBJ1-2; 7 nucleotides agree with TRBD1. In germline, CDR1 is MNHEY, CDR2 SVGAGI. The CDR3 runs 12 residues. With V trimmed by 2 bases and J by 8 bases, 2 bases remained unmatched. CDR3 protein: CASSYRTGGYTF. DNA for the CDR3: TGTGCCAGCAGTTACAGGACAGGCGGCTACACCTTC.

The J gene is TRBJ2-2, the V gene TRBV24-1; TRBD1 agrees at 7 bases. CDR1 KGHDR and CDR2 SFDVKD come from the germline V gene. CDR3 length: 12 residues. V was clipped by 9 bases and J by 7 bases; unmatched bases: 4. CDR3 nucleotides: TGTGCCACCCAGGGGGAAGTCGGGGAGCTGTTTTTT. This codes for CATQGEVGELFF.

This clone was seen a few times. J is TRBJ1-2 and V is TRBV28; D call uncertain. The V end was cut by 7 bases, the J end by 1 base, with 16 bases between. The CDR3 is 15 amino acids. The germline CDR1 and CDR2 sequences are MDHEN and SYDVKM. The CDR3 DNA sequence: TGTGCCAGCACTCTTAGTAGGACCCTTAACTATGGCTACACCTTC. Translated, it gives CASTLSRTLNYGYTF.

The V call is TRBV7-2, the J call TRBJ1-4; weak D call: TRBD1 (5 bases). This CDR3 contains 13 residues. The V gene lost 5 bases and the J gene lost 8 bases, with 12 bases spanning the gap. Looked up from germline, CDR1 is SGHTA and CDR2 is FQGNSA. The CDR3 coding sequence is TGTGCCAGCAGCCCTTGGTGGGGGGAAAAACTGTTTTTT. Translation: CASSPWWGEKLFF.

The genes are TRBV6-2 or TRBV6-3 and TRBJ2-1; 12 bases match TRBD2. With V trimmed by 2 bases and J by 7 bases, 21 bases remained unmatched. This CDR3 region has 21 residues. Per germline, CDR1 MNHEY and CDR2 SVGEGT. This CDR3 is CASSYRASGGAWSADENEQFF. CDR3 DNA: TGTGCCAGCAGTTACAGGGCTAGCGGGGGGGCCTGGAGCGCCGACGAAAATGAGCAGTTCTTC.

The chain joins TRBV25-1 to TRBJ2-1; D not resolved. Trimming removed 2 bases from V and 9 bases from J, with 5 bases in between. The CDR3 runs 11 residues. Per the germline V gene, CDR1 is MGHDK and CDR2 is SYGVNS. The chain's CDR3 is CASSERSEQFF. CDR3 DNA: TGTGCCAGCAGTGAACGTAGTGAGCAGTTCTTC.

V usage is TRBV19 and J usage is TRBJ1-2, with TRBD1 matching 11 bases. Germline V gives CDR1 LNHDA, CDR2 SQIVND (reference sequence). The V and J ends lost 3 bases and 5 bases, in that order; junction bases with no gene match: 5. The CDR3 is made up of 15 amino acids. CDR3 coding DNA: TGTGCCAGTAGTATCACCGGGACAGGGGGGTATGGCTACACCTTC. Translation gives CASSITGTGGYGYTF.

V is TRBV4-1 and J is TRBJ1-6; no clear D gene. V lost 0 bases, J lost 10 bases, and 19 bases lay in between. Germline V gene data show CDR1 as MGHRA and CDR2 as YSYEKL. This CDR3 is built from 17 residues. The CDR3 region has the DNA TGCGCCAGCAGCCAAGATGGAGCGGGTCCGGGGAGATCACCCCTCCACTTT. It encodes CASSQDGAGPGRSPLHF.

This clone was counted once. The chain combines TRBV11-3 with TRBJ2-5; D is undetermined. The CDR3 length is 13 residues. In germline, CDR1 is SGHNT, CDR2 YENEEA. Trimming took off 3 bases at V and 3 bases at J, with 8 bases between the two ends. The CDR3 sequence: CASSFAVEETQYF. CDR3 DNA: TGTGCCAGCAGCTTCGCAGTCGAAGAGACCCAGTACTTC.

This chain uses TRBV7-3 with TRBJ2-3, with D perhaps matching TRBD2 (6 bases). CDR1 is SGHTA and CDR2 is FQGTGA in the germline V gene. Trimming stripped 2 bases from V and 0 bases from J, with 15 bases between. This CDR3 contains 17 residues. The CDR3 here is CASSLGRTVDSTDTQYF. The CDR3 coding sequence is TGTGCCAGCAGCTTAGGGAGGACCGTAGATAGCACAGATACGCAGTATTTT.

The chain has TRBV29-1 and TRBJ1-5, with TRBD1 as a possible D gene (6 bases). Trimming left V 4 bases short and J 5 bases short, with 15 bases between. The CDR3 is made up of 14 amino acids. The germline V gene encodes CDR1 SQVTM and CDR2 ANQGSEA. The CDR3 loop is CSVGSPGGHQPQHF. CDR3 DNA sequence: TGCAGCGTTGGATCCCCCGGGGGCCATCAGCCCCAGCATTTT.

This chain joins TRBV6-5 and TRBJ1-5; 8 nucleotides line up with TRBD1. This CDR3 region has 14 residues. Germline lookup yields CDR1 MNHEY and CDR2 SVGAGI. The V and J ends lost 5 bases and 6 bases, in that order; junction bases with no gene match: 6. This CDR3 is CASSNRGLGQPQHF. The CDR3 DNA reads TGTGCCAGCAGTAACAGGGGGTTGGGTCAGCCCCAGCATTTT.

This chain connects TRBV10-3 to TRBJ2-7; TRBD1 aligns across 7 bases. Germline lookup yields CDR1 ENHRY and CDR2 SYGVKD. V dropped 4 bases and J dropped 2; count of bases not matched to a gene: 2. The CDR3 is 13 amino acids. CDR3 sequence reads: CAISVGTAYEQYF. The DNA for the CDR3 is TGTGCCATCAGTGTTGGGACAGCCTACGAGCAGTACTTC.

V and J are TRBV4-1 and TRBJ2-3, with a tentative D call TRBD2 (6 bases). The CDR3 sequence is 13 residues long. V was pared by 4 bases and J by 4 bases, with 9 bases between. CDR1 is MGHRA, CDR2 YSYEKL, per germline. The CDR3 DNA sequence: TGCGCCAGCAGCCCGGAGGGCGCAGATACGCAGTATTTT. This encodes CASSPEGADTQYF.

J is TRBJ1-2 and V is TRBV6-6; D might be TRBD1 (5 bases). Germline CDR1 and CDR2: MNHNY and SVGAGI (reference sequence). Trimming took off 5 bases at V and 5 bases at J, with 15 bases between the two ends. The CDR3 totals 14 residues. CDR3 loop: CASSPGGAMYGYTF. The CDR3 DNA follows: TGTGCCAGCAGTCCCGGTGGGGCGATGTATGGCTACACCTTC.

CDR3 bases: TGTGCCAGCAGCTTTTCGGGGTTATACGAGCAGTACTTC. Protein product: CASSFSGLYEQYF. The V and J genes are TRBV11-1 and TRBJ2-7, with a weak D call TRBD2 (5 bases). The germline V and J ends were trimmed by 3 bases and 4 bases, with 10 bases remaining between them. CDR1 is SGHAT and CDR2 is FQDESV in the germline V gene (reference sequence). The CDR3 runs 13 residues.

As DNA, the CDR3 is TGTGCCAGCACCGGACCGAGGACAGGGGCGAGATGGGGACCCGGGGAGCTGTTTTTT. This encodes CASTGPRTGARWGPGELFF. V usage is TRBV28 and J usage is TRBJ2-2; 9 bases align to TRBD1. Per germline, CDR1 MDHEN and CDR2 SYDVKM. The J segment lost 6 bases and the V segment lost 7 bases, leaving 21 bases of the junction unmatched. The CDR3 length is 19 residues.

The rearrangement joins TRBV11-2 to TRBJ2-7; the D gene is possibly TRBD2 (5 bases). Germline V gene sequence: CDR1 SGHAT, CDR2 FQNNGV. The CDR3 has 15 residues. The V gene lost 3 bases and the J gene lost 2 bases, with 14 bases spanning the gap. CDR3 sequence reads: CASSFPGIYPYEQYF. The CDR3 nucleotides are TGTGCCAGCAGCTTCCCGGGAATTTATCCCTACGAGCAGTACTTC.

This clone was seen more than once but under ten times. The CDR3 reads CASSWLGPSFTEAFF. In nucleotides, the CDR3 is TGTGCCAGCAGTTGGTTAGGGCCGAGTTTCACTGAAGCTTTCTTT. The rearrangement joins TRBV28 to TRBJ1-1; D is ambiguous. The CDR3 runs to 15 residues. Germline V lookup: CDR1 MDHEN, CDR2 SYDVKM. Trimming removed 4 bases from V and 4 bases from J, with 16 bases in between.

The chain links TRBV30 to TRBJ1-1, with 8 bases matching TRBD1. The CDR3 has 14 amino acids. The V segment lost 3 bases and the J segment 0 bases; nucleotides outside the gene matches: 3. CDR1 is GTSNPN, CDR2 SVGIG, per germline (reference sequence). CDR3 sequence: CAWRTGGLNTEAFF. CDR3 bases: TGTGCCTGGAGAACAGGGGGATTGAACACTGAAGCTTTCTTT.